This T cell receptor (beta chain) stems from a study of blood T cell repertoires in COVID-19. Looking at the study overall: Spain, Italy and the United States supplied samples that represented acute and convalescent COVID-19. The cDNA or gDNA used as material had been derived from T cells, B-cell-depleted T cells, or PBMCs.

Germline V CDR1 and CDR2: LGHNA, YNFKEQ. The CDR3 runs 15 residues. Trimming shortened V by 1 base and J by 7 bases, and 17 bases separated the two germline ends. In the original workflow: Reference gene primer amplification gave estimated nucleated cell counts. Sequencing was performed with immunoSEQ multiplex PCR; in TCRdb, only in-frame clones are kept and a portion is missing. V, J and clone size were drawn from that table, and D and trimming were deduced from the DNA. In the table there are about 46,000 clones, 70% to 90% of which are singletons. Patients from Seattle were sampled longitudinally, starting during active infection.

Sequencing was performed on peripheral blood. The chain uses TRBV4-2 and TRBJ2-7; D is unclear. This clonotype originated in an elderly woman with COVID-19, enrolled during active disease. The CDR3 bases are TGTGCCAGCAGCCAAGGAGACCCGCGAGGTGAAGAGCAGTACTTC. This encodes CASSQGDPRGEEQYF.